The 17 T cell receptor beta chains below were found in one sample sequenced in a study of blood T cell repertoires in COVID-19. Measured with immunoSEQ multiplex PCR; TCRdb has only the in-frame clones, and not every one. The table has about 250,000 clones, roughly four fifths seen once. Sequenced sample: peripheral blood. The receptors derive from a woman between 65 and 79 years old with acute or convalescent COVID-19.

This CDR3 is CASSVGHSIYEQYF. The CDR3 region has the DNA TGTGCCAGCAGCGTGGGACACTCAATCTACGAGCAGTACTTC. The V call is TRBV7-2, the J call TRBJ2-7, with a weak D call TRBD1 (6 bases). Germline-derived CDR1 and CDR2 are SGHTA and FQGNSA. V was pared by 5 bases and J by 3 bases, with 14 bases between. The CDR3 spans 14 residues.

The chain joins TRBV6-1 to TRBJ2-7, with D unresolved. V lost 2 bases and J lost 3, with 20 bases in between. CDR1 is MNHNS and CDR2 is SASEGT in the germline V gene. The CDR3 extends over 17 amino acids. The CDR3 region is CASSELGLGKKSYEQYF. In DNA form, the CDR3 reads TGTGCCAGCAGTGAACTTGGATTGGGCAAGAAGAGCTACGAGCAGTACTTC.

This CDR3 reads CASSLVDRLSGNTIYF. The CDR3 DNA reads TGCGCCAGCAGCTTGGTGGACAGACTGAGCGGAAACACCATATATTTT. The chain carries TRBV5-1 and TRBJ1-3; a possible D gene is TRBD1 (6 bases). Germline assignment: CDR1 SGHRS and CDR2 YFSETQ. CDR3 length: 16 residues. Trimming took off 0 bases at V and 4 bases at J, with 14 bases between the two ends.

The CDR3 DNA is TGTGCCTGGAGTGTACCGGGACAGACTGCCCTAAAACTGTTTTTT. Residues: CAWSVPGQTALKLFF. The chain employs TRBV30 and TRBJ1-4, with TRBD1 matching over 7 bases. CDR1 is GTSNPN, CDR2 SVGIG, per germline (reference sequence). The CDR3 sequence is 15 residues long. Trimming at V came to 0 bases and at J to 10 bases, leaving 11 bases not matched to a gene.

This clone was counted only a few times. The identical CDR3 is also encoded by other nucleotide sequences in the sample. The chain uses TRBV18 and TRBJ2-7; 8 bases map to TRBD2. V trimming: 5 bases; J trimming: 2 bases; junction bases outside the gene matches: 5. CDR3 length: 14 amino acids. The V gene's germline CDR1 is KGHSH and CDR2 LQKENI. The CDR3 nucleotides are TGTGCCAGCTCATCGGGACTAGTCGCCTACGAGCAGTACTTC. Translating gives CASSSGLVAYEQYF.

The rearrangement links TRBV19 to TRBJ1-6; the match to TRBD1 covers 7 bases. Germline trimming cut 7 bases from V and 5 bases from J; bases unmatched to any gene: 8. The CDR3 is 15 amino acids. Per the germline V gene, CDR1 is LNHDA and CDR2 is SQIVND (reference sequence). This CDR3 is CASTLGGGDNSPLHF. As DNA, the CDR3 is TGTGCCAGTACTTTAGGGGGCGGGGATAATTCACCCCTCCACTTT. Full variable domain (remainder filled in from reference TRBV19 and TRBJ1-6): DGGITQSPKYLFRKEGQNVTLSCEQNLNHDAMYWYRQDPGQGLRLIYYSQIVNDFQKGDIAEGYSVSREKKESFPLTVTSAQKNPTAFYLCASTLGGGDNSPLHFGNGTRLTVT.

This clone was seen a few times. The CDR3 loop reads CASSYSKGRGSEQYF. CDR3 in DNA: TGTGCCAGCAGTTACTCGAAAGGGAGGGGGAGCGAGCAGTACTTC. The chain uses TRBV6-2 or TRBV6-3 and TRBJ2-7; maybe TRBD2 (7 bases). CDR1 and CDR2 (germline): MNHEY, SVGEGT. The CDR3 has 15 residues. The ends were cut back, 0 bases at V and 6 bases at J, with 15 bases in the middle.

V usage is TRBV3-1 (or the pseudogene TRBV3-2) and J usage is TRBJ1-2; 7 bases map to TRBD1. CDR3 length: 14 residues. Germline lookup yields CDR1 LGHDT and CDR2 YNNKEL (reference sequence). After removal of 1 base from V and 5 bases from J, the junction contained 4 bases not matched to a gene. The CDR3 bases are TGTGCCAGCAGCCAAGGGAGACAGGGTTATGGCTACACCTTC. Amino acids: CASSQGRQGYGYTF.

This clone was counted ten times or more. V usage is TRBV7-6 and J usage is TRBJ1-2, with 10 bases that match TRBD1. Per the germline V gene, CDR1 is SGHVS and CDR2 is FNYEAQ. The CDR3 length is 15 residues. J lost 8 bases, V lost 1 base, and 7 bases had no gene match. CDR3 coding DNA: TGTGCCAGCAGCTTAGGGGGCGGGACAGGGGAAGGCTACACCTTC. Residues: CASSLGGGTGEGYTF.

The chain employs TRBV7-2 and TRBJ2-6, with 7 bases fitting TRBD1. The V gene end was trimmed by 4 bases and the J gene end by 2 bases; junction bases not matched to a gene: 2. This CDR3 spans 15 amino acids. Germline V lookup: CDR1 SGHTA, CDR2 FQGNSA. For the CDR3, the DNA is TGTGCCAGCAGCTACAGGGGAACTGGGGCCAACGTCCTGACTTTC. Translating gives CASSYRGTGANVLTF. The complete variable domain, with remaining parts taken from reference TRBV7-2 and TRBJ2-6, reads GAGVSQSPSNKVTEKGKDVELRCDPISGHTALYWYRQSLGQGLEFLIYFQGNSAPDKSGLPSDRFSAERTGGSVSTLTIQRTQQEDSAVYLCASSYRGTGANVLTFGAGSRLTVL.

The V gene is TRBV19, the J gene TRBJ1-6; 9 bases are a match to TRBD1. This CDR3 region has 17 residues. V gave up 3 bases and J gave up 10 bases; unmatched junction bases: 13. Germline CDR1 reads LNHDA; CDR2 reads SQIVND (reference sequence). Here the CDR3 reads CASSIKQGAAFFSPLHF. CDR3 sequence (DNA): TGTGCCAGTAGTATTAAACAGGGGGCTGCCTTTTTCTCACCCCTCCACTTT.

V gene TRBV27 combines with J gene TRBJ2-7; 11 positions match TRBD1. The CDR3 has 13 residues. The V gene's germline CDR1 is MNHEY and CDR2 SMNVEV (reference sequence). With 3 bases clipped from V and 8 bases from J, the junction kept 3 bases outside the gene matches. The CDR3 coding sequence is TGTGCCAGCAGTTTCGGACAGGGGGCAAAGCAGTACTTC. Translating gives CASSFGQGAKQYF.

The chain uses TRBV6-1 and TRBJ2-5; 12 nucleotides agree with TRBD2. With 4 bases clipped from V and 1 base from J, the junction kept 7 bases outside the gene matches. Germline V lookup: CDR1 MNHNS, CDR2 SASEGT. The CDR3 totals 17 residues. This CDR3 is CASSVFETSGGQETQYF. CDR3 DNA sequence: TGTGCCAGCAGTGTATTCGAGACTAGCGGGGGCCAAGAGACCCAGTACTTC.

The CDR3 sequence is CASSYWTRGTEAFF. CDR3 in DNA: TGTGCCAGCAGTTACTGGACAAGGGGCACTGAAGCTTTCTTT. The chain couples TRBV6-2 or TRBV6-3 to TRBJ1-1; D is possibly TRBD1 (5 bases). The germline gives CDR1 MNHEY, CDR2 SVGEGT. V was cut by 1 base and J by 4 bases, with 10 bases left in between. CDR3 size: 14 residues.

The V call is TRBV15, the J call TRBJ2-7; possible D gene TRBD1, 5 bases. The CDR3 spans 13 residues. Germline loops: CDR1 LNHNV, CDR2 YYDKDF (reference sequence). Trimming took 5 bases from V and 5 from J, leaving 13 bases between them. For the CDR3, the DNA is TGTGCCACCAGCCCAATCCAGGGCCACGAGCAGTACTTC. This gives the protein CATSPIQGHEQYF.

This clone was seen just once. The gene calls are TRBV6-5 and TRBJ2-2, with 10 positions matching TRBD2. The CDR3 is made up of 15 amino acids. The germline CDR1 and CDR2 sequences are MNHEY and SVGAGI. With V trimmed by 5 bases and J by 0 bases, 0 bases remained unmatched. The CDR3, as DNA: TGTGCCAGCAGTCTAGCGGGGGCGAACACCGGGGAGCTGTTTTTT. Translation: CASSLAGANTGELFF.

This sequence joins TRBV19 and TRBJ2-6; D may be TRBD2 (6 bases). The V gene's germline CDR1 is LNHDA and CDR2 SQIVND (reference sequence). V was pared by 7 bases and J by 2 bases, with 18 bases between. This CDR3 comprises 17 residues. Written as DNA, the CDR3 is TGTGCCAGTACCACAGCCGGGAGAACGACTGGGGCCAACGTCCTGACTTTC. Protein product: CASTTAGRTTGANVLTF.